This T cell receptor (beta chain) was identified during a study of beta chain features in type 1 diabetes. Study findings and constraints: It was not settled here whether HLA type affects TCRB rearrangement. Fewer junction insertions and more nucleotide deletions appeared in type 1 diabetes patients.

Trimming took off 1 base at V and 3 bases at J, with 7 bases between the two ends. The V gene's germline CDR1 is SGHTA and CDR2 FQGNSA. This CDR3 spans 14 amino acids. The table lists this clone with a few counts. Its target is unknown. Other DNA variants within this sample encode the same CDR3. Expressed TCRB transcripts were sequenced because the isolated RNA had all been reverse transcribed beforehand. TCRdb keeps only in-frame clones here, not all; method: immunoSEQ multiplex PCR. This table holds 860,000 or so clones, 15% to 20% found once. This TCR was recovered from a woman aged 18 to 35 in good health. The chain links TRBV7-2 to TRBJ1-3; D is possibly TRBD1 (5 bases). What was sequenced was naive CD4+ T cells from blood. CDR3 region: CASSLGGSGNTIYF. The CDR3 coding sequence is TGTGCCAGCAGCTTAGGGGGGAGTGGAAACACCATATATTTT.